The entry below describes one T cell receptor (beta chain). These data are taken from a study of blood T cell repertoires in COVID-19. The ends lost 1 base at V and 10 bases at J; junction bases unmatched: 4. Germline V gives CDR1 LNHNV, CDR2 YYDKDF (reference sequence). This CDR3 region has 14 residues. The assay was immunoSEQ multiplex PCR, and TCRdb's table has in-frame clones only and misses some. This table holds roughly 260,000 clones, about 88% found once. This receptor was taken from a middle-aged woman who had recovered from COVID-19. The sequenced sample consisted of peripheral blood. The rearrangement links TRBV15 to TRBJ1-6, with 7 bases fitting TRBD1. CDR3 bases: TGTGCCACCAGCAGAGGAACAGGGGAGTCACCCCTCCACTTT. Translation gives CATSRGTGESPLHF.